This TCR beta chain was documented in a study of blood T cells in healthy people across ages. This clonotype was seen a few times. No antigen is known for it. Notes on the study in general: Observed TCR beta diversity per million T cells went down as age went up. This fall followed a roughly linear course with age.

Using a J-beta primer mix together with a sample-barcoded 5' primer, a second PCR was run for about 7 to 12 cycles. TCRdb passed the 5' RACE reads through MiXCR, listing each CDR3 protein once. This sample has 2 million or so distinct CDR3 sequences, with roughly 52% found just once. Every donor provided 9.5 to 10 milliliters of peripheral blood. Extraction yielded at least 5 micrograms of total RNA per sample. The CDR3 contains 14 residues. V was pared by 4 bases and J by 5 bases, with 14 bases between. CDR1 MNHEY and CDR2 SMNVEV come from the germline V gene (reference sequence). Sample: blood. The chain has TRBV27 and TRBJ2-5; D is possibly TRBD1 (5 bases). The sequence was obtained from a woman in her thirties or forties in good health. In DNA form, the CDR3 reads TGTGCCAGCAGTTCCGAGGTGGGGCCGGAGACCCAGTACTTC. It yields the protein CASSSEVGPETQYF.